Here is one T cell receptor (beta chain) with its context. This sample was taken from a study of cytomegalovirus exposure and HLA in healthy donors. The CDR3 totals 17 residues. Losses at the gene ends were 1 base for V and 7 bases for J; bases not matched to a gene: 8. In germline, CDR1 is LGHNA, CDR2 YNFKEQ. The PCR was carried out with 60 Vbeta primers and 13 Jbeta primers. Using immunoSEQ multiplex PCR, the repertoire was profiled, and TCRdb retains in-frame clones only, with some absent. The table includes 150,000 to 200,000 clones, approximately 80% detected once. The origin of this receptor is a male donor in good health and CMV-seropositive. This sequence joins TRBV4-2 and TRBJ2-1; 12 nucleotides line up with TRBD1. Sequenced material: PBMCs. In DNA, the CDR3 is TGTGCCAGCAGCCAAGCACGGGGACAGGGGGCCTTGAATGAGCAGTTCTTC. It specifies CASSQARGQGALNEQFF.